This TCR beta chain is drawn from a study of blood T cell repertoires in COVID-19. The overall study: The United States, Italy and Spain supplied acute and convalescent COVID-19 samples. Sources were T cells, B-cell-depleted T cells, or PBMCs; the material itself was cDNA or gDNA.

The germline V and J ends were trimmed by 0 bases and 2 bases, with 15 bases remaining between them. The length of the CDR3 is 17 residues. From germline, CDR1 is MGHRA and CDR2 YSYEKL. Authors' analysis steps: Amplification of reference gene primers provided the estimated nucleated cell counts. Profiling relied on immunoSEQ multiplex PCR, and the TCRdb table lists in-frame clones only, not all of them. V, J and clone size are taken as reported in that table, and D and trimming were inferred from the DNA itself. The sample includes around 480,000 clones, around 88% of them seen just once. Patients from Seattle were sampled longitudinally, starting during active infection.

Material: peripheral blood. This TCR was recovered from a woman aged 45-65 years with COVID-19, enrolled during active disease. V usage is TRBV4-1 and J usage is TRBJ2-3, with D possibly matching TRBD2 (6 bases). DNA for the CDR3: TGCGCCAGCAGCCAAGAACCCCCGGAGGGGTCCACAGATACGCAGTATTTT. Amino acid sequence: CASSQEPPEGSTDTQYF.